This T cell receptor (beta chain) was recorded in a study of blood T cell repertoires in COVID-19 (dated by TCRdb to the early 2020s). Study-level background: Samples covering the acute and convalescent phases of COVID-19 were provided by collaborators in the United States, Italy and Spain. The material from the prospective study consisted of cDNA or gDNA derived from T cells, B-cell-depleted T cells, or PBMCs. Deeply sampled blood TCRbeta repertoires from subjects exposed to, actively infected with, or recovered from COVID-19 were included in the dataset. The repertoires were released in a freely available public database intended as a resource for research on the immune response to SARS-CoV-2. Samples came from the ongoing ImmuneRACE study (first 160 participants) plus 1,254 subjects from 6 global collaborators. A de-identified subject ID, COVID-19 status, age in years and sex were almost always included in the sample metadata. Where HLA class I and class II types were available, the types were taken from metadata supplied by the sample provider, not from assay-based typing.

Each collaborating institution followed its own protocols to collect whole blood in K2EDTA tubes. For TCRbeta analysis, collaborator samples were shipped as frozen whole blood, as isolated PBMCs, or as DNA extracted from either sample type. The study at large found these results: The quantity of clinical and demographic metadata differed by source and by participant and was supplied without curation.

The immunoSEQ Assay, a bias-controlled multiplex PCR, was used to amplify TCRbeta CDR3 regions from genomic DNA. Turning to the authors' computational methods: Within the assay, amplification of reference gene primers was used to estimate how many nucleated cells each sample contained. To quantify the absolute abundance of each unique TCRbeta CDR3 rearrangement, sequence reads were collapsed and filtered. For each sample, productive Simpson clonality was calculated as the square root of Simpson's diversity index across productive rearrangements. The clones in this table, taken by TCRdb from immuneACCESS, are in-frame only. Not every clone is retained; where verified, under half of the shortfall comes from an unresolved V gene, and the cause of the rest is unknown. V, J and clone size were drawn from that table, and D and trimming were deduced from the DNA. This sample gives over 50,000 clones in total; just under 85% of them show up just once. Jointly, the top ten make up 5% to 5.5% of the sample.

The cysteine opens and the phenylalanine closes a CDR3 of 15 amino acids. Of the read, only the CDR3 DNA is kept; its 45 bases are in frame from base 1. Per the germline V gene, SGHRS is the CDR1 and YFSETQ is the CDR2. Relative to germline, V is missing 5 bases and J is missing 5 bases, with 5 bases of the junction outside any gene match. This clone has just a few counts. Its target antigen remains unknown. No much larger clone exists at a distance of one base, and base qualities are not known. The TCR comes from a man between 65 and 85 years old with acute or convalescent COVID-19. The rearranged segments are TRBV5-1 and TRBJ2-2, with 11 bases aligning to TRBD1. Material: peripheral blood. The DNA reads TGCGCCAGCAGTCTGGACAGGGGGCGAACCGGGGAGCTGTTTTTT. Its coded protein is CASSLDRGRTGELFF.